The entry below describes one T cell receptor beta chain. Its cognate antigen is unknown. These data are taken from a study of T cell repertoires in cytomegalovirus infection. Turning to the study itself: Indicated by public TCR beta signatures were CMV infection and matching HLA type.

Whole-study results and caveats: Accumulated public TCR beta family frequency recognized individuals carrying CMV together with the relevant HLA. Ex vivo, HLA-C-restricted CMV-specific TCR beta clonotypes prevailed over the rest of the response.

Using its own MiXCR run on the reads, TCRdb lists one record per CDR3 protein. The sample lists 200,000 to 250,000 distinct CDR3 sequences, over 20% occurring once. V dropped 7 bases and J dropped 2; count of bases not matched to a gene: 9. The germline V gene encodes CDR1 DFQATT and CDR2 SNEGSKA (reference sequence). This CDR3 comprises 14 residues. The sample comprised CD8+ T cells from PBMCs. The TCR originated in a human donor in good health (CMV status not recorded). Some clones in this sample may be carry-over from other donors' samples. The gene calls are TRBV20-1 and TRBJ2-3; TRBD2 aligns across 7 bases. CDR3 nucleotides: TGCAGTGTCGGTGGGGGGGTACTCACAGATACGCAGTATTTT. It yields the protein CSVGGGVLTDTQYF.